This TCR beta chain was found in a study of identifying expanded T cells in peripheral blood. Overall study results and limits: Differentially abundant clones: about 1.2 between replicates, 16.4 at around 2 weeks, 18 to 20 at four.

TCRdb keeps only in-frame clones here, not all; method: immunoSEQ multiplex PCR. The sample holds 110,000 or so clones, 88% seen once. This clone was seen only once. Its antigen is as yet unknown. Collection occurred without any documented infections or immune events in donors. The specimen was blood. The receptor comes from a person aged 18 to 70 in good health.

For the CDR3, the DNA is TGTGCCAGCAGCGCGGACAGACAATTAGCCTACGAGCAGTACTTC. It yields the protein CASSADRQLAYEQYF. This sequence joins TRBV9 and TRBJ2-7, with D possibly being TRBD1 (6 bases). This CDR3 contains 15 residues. Trimming removed 3 bases at V and 2 bases at J, with 15 bases between. Germline CDR1 is SGDLS and CDR2 is YYNGEE.